The 27 T cell receptor beta chains below come from one sample, sequenced in a study of CD4 T cells in relation to SARS-CoV-2 and coronaviruses. Before the COVID-19 pandemic, during about 2010-2018, CD4+ T cells were taken from unexposed donors. After about 10 days of culture, CD4+ T cells were isolated. These receptors are not linked to any known antigen. Assay used: immunoSEQ multiplex PCR; TCRdb lists only in-frame clones, some missing. The top ten clones hold 15% to 20% of a sample with about 22,000 clones, just over 65% of them seen once. The sequenced material came from CD4+ T cells from PBMCs, cultured in vitro. These receptor sequences come from a human donor in good health.

This clone was observed a single time. The chain uses TRBV4-1 and TRBJ2-5; D is uncertain. The CDR3 covers 16 residues. Germline loops: CDR1 MGHRA, CDR2 YSYEKL. Trimming pared 1 base from V and 5 bases from J, leaving 17 bases between. The CDR3 bases are TGCGCCAGCAGCCAAGTCGGGCAGGCCCTGGGCGAGACCCAGTACTTC. It translates to CASSQVGQALGETQYF.

The rearrangement joins TRBV7-2 to TRBJ1-1, with D hard to call. The CDR3 has 13 residues. Germline assignment: CDR1 SGHTA and CDR2 FQGNSA. V gave up 4 bases and J gave up 1 base, with 7 bases separating them. The CDR3 DNA follows: TGTGCCAGCAGCTCAGGTCCGAACACTGAAGCTTTCTTT. Translating it yields CASSSGPNTEAFF.

This chain links TRBV6-5 with TRBJ1-1; no definite D call. Germline CDR1 reads MNHEY; CDR2 reads SVGAGI. V gave up 6 bases and J gave up 4 bases, with 15 bases separating them. There are 14 residues in the CDR3. For the CDR3, the DNA is TGTGCCAGCAGAACGTACGAGGTGGGCACTGAAGCTTTCTTT. This codes for CASRTYEVGTEAFF.

This chain links TRBV4-3 with TRBJ2-1; D tentatively reads TRBD1 or TRBD2 (5 bases each). The CDR3 extends over 14 amino acids. The germline gives CDR1 LGHNA, CDR2 YSLEER. With 3 bases removed from V and 0 bases from J, the gap between germline ends came to 6 bases. The DNA of the CDR3 is TGCGCCAGCAGCCACGGGGCCTCCTACAATGAGCAGTTCTTC. Its protein product is CASSHGASYNEQFF.

V gene TRBV6-2 or TRBV6-3 combines with J gene TRBJ2-2; D not certain. The germline gives CDR1 MNHEY, CDR2 SVGEGT. Trimming shortened V by 6 bases and J by 4 bases, and 9 bases separated the two germline ends. The CDR3 runs 13 residues. The CDR3 region is CASSPRGTGELFF. The CDR3 coding sequence is TGTGCCAGCAGCCCCCGAGGCACCGGGGAGCTGTTTTTT.

The CDR3 reads CASSQGSRAGNTIYF. CDR3 in DNA: TGTGCCAGCAGCCAAGGGTCAAGGGCTGGAAACACCATATATTTT. The chain recombines TRBV3-1 (or the pseudogene TRBV3-2) with TRBJ1-3, with D unresolved. Germline V gene data show CDR1 as LGHDT and CDR2 as YNNKEL (reference sequence). The CDR3 length is 15 residues. Trimming stripped 1 base from V and 2 bases from J, with 9 bases between.

This rearrangement joins TRBV5-5 to TRBJ2-5; D gene uncertain. Germline V gene lookup returns CDR1 SGHKS and CDR2 YYEKEE (reference sequence). The CDR3 length is 13 residues. Trimming took 0 bases from V and 5 from J, leaving 8 bases between them. The CDR3 nucleotides are TGTGCCAGCAGCTTGGGGGATTTGGAGACCCAGTACTTC. Its translation is CASSLGDLETQYF.

This chain connects TRBV12-5 to TRBJ1-6, with 9 bases that match TRBD1. CDR3 size: 14 residues. The junction had 2 bases not matched to a gene; V was cut back by 1 base and J by 10 bases. CDR1 and CDR2 from the germline V gene are LGHNT and FRNRAP. The CDR3 region is CASGLGTGESPLHF. The CDR3 region has the DNA TGTGCTAGTGGTTTGGGGACAGGGGAATCACCCCTCCACTTT. Looking up the rest from reference TRBV12-5 and TRBJ1-6 gives the full variable domain: DARVTQTPRHKVTEMGQEVTMRCQPILGHNTVFWYRQTMMQGLELLAYFRNRAPLDDSGMPKDRFSAEMPDATLATLKIQPSEPRDSAVYFCASGLGTGESPLHFGNGTRLTVT.

V usage is TRBV5-1 and J usage is TRBJ2-1; D assignment may be TRBD1 or TRBD2 (5 bases each). Germline CDR1 and CDR2: SGHRS and YFSETQ. The length of the CDR3 is 16 residues. V lost 4 bases and J 9 bases, leaving 23 bases between the germline ends. CDR3 sequence reads: CASSLPRGGLDVEQFF. The CDR3 nucleotides read TGCGCCAGCAGCCTCCCGAGGGGCGGCCTCGATGTTGAGCAGTTCTTC.

The CDR3 sequence is CASSSDTGTDTQYF. The DNA for the CDR3 is TGCGCCAGCAGCTCCGATACGGGCACAGATACGCAGTATTTT. The chain employs TRBV5-1 and TRBJ2-3, with no clear D. V lost 3 bases and J 1 base, leaving 9 bases between the germline ends. The CDR3 spans 14 residues. Germline V gene sequence: CDR1 SGHRS, CDR2 YFSETQ.

This chain links TRBV11-2 with TRBJ2-3, with D perhaps being TRBD1 or TRBD2 (5 bases each). Germline CDR1 is SGHAT and CDR2 is FQNNGV. V gave up 5 bases and J gave up 1 base, with 25 bases separating them. The CDR3 has 19 amino acids. CDR3 protein: CASSNRQPAKTTGTDTQYF. CDR3 nucleotide sequence: TGTGCCAGCAGCAATCGACAGCCTGCAAAGACTACCGGCACAGATACGCAGTATTTT.

The chain uses TRBV2 and TRBJ2-1; D possibly corresponds to TRBD2 (6 bases). The V gene's germline CDR1 is SNHLY and CDR2 FYNNEI. Trimming took 3 bases from V and 5 from J, leaving 8 bases between them. The length of the CDR3 is 13 residues. DNA for the CDR3: TGTGCCAGCAGTGATAGACTAGACAATGAGCAGTTCTTC. Its translation: CASSDRLDNEQFF.

V and J are TRBV6-5 and TRBJ1-1, with D possibly matching TRBD1 (5 bases). CDR3 length: 13 amino acids. Germline CDR1 is MNHEY and CDR2 is SVGAGI. V lost 6 bases and J lost 3, with 11 bases in between. The CDR3 loop is CASSPLTDTEAFF. CDR3 DNA sequence: TGTGCCAGCAGCCCCCTGACAGACACTGAAGCTTTCTTT.

The chain carries TRBV23-1 and TRBJ1-4; possible D gene TRBD1, 6 bases. TRBV23-1 is recorded as an ORF, its role being uncertain. Deletions cut 4 bases from V and 3 bases from J, with 9 bases between. This CDR3 has 14 amino acids. The CDR3 DNA is TGCGCCAGCAGTCTTAGACAGGCTAATGAAAAACTGTTTTTT. It specifies CASSLRQANEKLFF.

V usage is TRBV19 and J usage is TRBJ2-5; D is perhaps TRBD1 or TRBD2 (6 bases each). Germline V CDR1 and CDR2: LNHDA, SQIVND (reference sequence). Trimming took off 1 base at V and 2 bases at J, with 20 bases between the two ends. The CDR3 consists of 18 residues. The CDR3, as DNA: TGTGCCAGTAGTATAGCGGGGGCCTACGCGGTGGAGCAAGAGACCCAGTACTTC. Translated: CASSIAGAYAVEQETQYF.

V is TRBV3-1 (or the pseudogene TRBV3-2) and J is TRBJ1-3, with no clear D. The CDR3 has 15 residues. From germline, CDR1 is LGHDT and CDR2 YNNKEL (reference sequence). V gave up 1 base and J gave up 1 base, with 8 bases separating them. CDR3 region: CASSQGPGSGNTIYF. DNA for the CDR3: TGTGCCAGCAGCCAAGGTCCGGGTTCTGGAAACACCATATATTTT.

The rearrangement joins TRBV18 to TRBJ2-1, with D unclear. This CDR3 region has 13 residues. V was cut by 2 bases and J by 2 bases, with 4 bases left in between. The germline gives CDR1 KGHSH, CDR2 LQKENI. The CDR3 DNA follows: TGTGCCAGCTCACCAGAAACCTACAATGAGCAGTTCTTC. Protein product: CASSPETYNEQFF.

The CDR3 sequence is CASSPTGVYTEAFF. The CDR3, as DNA: TGTGCCAGCAGCCCGACAGGGGTGTACACTGAAGCTTTCTTT. The chain uses TRBV2 and TRBJ1-1, with 8 bases aligning to TRBD1. This CDR3 is built from 14 residues. The junction had 6 bases not matched to a gene; V was cut back by 6 bases and J by 3 bases. Germline loops: CDR1 SNHLY, CDR2 FYNNEI.

The chain combines TRBV6-5 with TRBJ2-7, with 8 positions matching TRBD1. Trimming at V came to 6 bases and at J to 3 bases, leaving 7 bases not matched to a gene. This CDR3 region has 14 residues. Germline loops: CDR1 MNHEY, CDR2 SVGAGI. CDR3 sequence (DNA): TGTGCCAGCAGGAGGGGGACAGGCCTCTACGAGCAGTACTTC. The encoded protein is CASRRGTGLYEQYF.

This clone was seen just once. This chain connects TRBV11-2 to TRBJ1-2; a weak D match, TRBD1 (6 bases). The CDR3 consists of 16 residues. The V and J ends lost 5 bases and 4 bases respectively, with 20 bases between them. Germline V lookup: CDR1 SGHAT, CDR2 FQNNGV. The CDR3 loop reads CASSPLGGRSGYGYTF. DNA of the CDR3: TGTGCCAGCAGCCCTCTAGGGGGACGGTCGGGCTATGGCTACACCTTC.

The chain's CDR3 is CASMARGDVAETQYF. The CDR3 region has the DNA TGCGCCAGCATGGCCCGGGGGGACGTAGCGGAGACCCAGTACTTC. The rearrangement links TRBV5-1 to TRBJ2-5; 7 nucleotides line up with TRBD2. The length of the CDR3 is 15 residues. Germline trimming cut 6 bases from V and 5 bases from J; bases unmatched to any gene: 13. The germline gives CDR1 SGHRS, CDR2 YFSETQ.

The gene calls are TRBV11-3 and TRBJ2-1; 8 nucleotides line up with TRBD2. CDR1 and CDR2 from the germline V gene are SGHNT and YENEEA. J gave up 5 bases and V 5 bases, and 5 bases lay outside the gene matches. This CDR3 spans 14 amino acids. The DNA of the CDR3 is TGTGCCAGCAGCGTCGGGACTAGTGACAATGAGCAGTTCTTC. Translated: CASSVGTSDNEQFF.

The chain employs TRBV19 and TRBJ2-2; perhaps TRBD1 as D (5 bases). The CDR3 is 16 amino acids. Trimming cost V 3 bases and J 1 base, with 12 bases left between them. Germline CDR1 reads LNHDA; CDR2 reads SQIVND (reference sequence). The CDR3 loop is CASSMTAGQNTGELFF. The CDR3 nucleotides are TGTGCCAGTAGTATGACGGCAGGGCAGAACACCGGGGAGCTGTTTTTT.

The chain joins TRBV11-2 to TRBJ2-5; D call uncertain. The CDR3 is made up of 13 amino acids. V lost 2 bases and J 4 bases, leaving 8 bases between the germline ends. Germline CDR1 is SGHAT and CDR2 is FQNNGV. CDR3 bases: TGTGCCAGCAGCTTAAGGGCTTTAGAGACCCAGTACTTC. This gives the protein CASSLRALETQYF.

The genes are TRBV9 and TRBJ2-1; 14 bases align to TRBD2. The CDR3 length is 19 residues. Trimming cost V 0 bases and J 0 bases; bases outside gene matches: 5. Germline loops: CDR1 SGDLS, CDR2 YYNGEE. This CDR3 is CASSVVETSGGASYNEQFF. CDR3 coding DNA: TGTGCCAGCAGCGTAGTGGAGACTAGCGGGGGGGCCTCCTACAATGAGCAGTTCTTC.

V gene TRBV4-3 combines with J gene TRBJ2-1; unclear D gene. Germline CDR1 reads LGHNA; CDR2 reads YSLEER. The CDR3 loop spans 15 amino acids. V shed 1 base and J shed 9 bases, with 16 bases lying between them. DNA for the CDR3: TGCGCCAGCAGCCAAGGGCGAGACTCGAGAAGTGAGCAGTTCTTC. Its translation: CASSQGRDSRSEQFF.

The genes are TRBV30 and TRBJ2-7, with D perhaps matching TRBD2 (6 bases). V was cut by 0 bases and J by 1 base, with 16 bases left in between. The CDR3 contains 16 residues. Germline V gives CDR1 GTSNPN, CDR2 SVGIG (reference sequence). The CDR3 DNA reads as TGTGCCTGGAGTGTACACGGGGGTCCCAATTCCTACGAGCAGTACTTC. It yields the protein CAWSVHGGPNSYEQYF.